The 5 T cell receptor beta chains presented below share a single source sample, sequenced in a study of shared clonotypes between healthy human individuals. Clones were sequenced by immunoSEQ multiplex PCR, and TCRdb holds only the in-frame ones, with some missing. Of 2,500,000 or so clones in the sample, 85% to 95% are singletons; the top ten hold 0.11% to 0.15%. Source material: naive CD4+ T cells sorted from blood. Noted subset: CD45RA+ positively selected. Receptors originate from a man aged 18 to 29 in good health.

On this clone: The sample holds other DNA sequences that translate to the same CDR3. The V gene is TRBV5-6, the J gene TRBJ2-3, with D unclear. Germline V gene sequence: CDR1 SGHDT, CDR2 YYEEEE. V lost 0 bases and J 0 bases, leaving 5 bases between the germline ends. The CDR3 has 14 residues. The CDR3 DNA sequence: TGTGCCAGCAGCTTGGGCCAGAGCACAGATACGCAGTATTTT. Translating it yields CASSLGQSTDTQYF.

Of note for this clone: Other DNA sequences in this specimen translate into the identical CDR3. The chain employs TRBV5-1 and TRBJ2-1, with D hard to call. The CDR3 covers 13 residues. Trimming pared 0 bases from V and 7 bases from J, leaving 8 bases between. The germline gives CDR1 SGHRS, CDR2 YFSETQ. The CDR3 loop reads CASSLGQVNEQFF. CDR3 in DNA: TGCGCCAGCAGCTTGGGGCAGGTGAATGAGCAGTTCTTC.

This chain uses TRBV6-5 with TRBJ1-1; no definite D call. The germline gives CDR1 MNHEY, CDR2 SVGAGI. The ends were cut back, 4 bases at V and 6 bases at J, with 18 bases in the middle. The CDR3 loop spans 15 amino acids. The CDR3 DNA sequence: TGTGCCAGCAGTTCCACCATAACTCTGGGCGCTGAAGCTTTCTTT. Translated: CASSSTITLGAEAFF.

Only one count was recorded for this clone. J is TRBJ2-7 and V is TRBV14; D remains ambiguous. With 0 bases removed from V and 5 bases from J, the gap between germline ends came to 11 bases. Germline V gene lookup returns CDR1 SGHDN and CDR2 FVKESK. This CDR3 has 14 residues. The DNA for the CDR3 is TGTGCCAGCAGCCAAGATTTCGTCACTGACGAGCAGTACTTC. The encoded protein is CASSQDFVTDEQYF.

This chain joins TRBV5-1 and TRBJ1-6, with a possible D match to TRBD1 (5 bases). The CDR3 is 15 residues long. The germline V and J ends were trimmed by 2 bases and 6 bases, with 12 bases remaining between them. Per the germline V gene, CDR1 is SGHRS and CDR2 is YFSETQ. The CDR3 nucleotides read TGCGCCAGCAGCTTTGCCGGGGCAACTAATTCACCCCTCCACTTT. Residues: CASSFAGATNSPLHF.